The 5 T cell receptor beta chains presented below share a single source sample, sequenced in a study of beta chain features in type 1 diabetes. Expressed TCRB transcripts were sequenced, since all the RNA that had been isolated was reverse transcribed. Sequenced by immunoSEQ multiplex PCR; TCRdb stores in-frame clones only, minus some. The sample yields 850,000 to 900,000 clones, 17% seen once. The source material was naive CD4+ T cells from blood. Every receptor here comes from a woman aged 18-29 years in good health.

The CDR3 DNA reads TGTGCCAGCAGCCTCCCCTTAAGGGACACCGGGGAGCTGTTTTTT. The encoded protein is CASSLPLRDTGELFF. The chain couples TRBV4-2 to TRBJ2-2; D gene uncertain. The V end lost 4 bases, the J end lost 3 bases, and 12 bases lay between the germline ends. This CDR3 has 15 residues. Germline CDR1 is LGHNA and CDR2 is YNFKEQ.

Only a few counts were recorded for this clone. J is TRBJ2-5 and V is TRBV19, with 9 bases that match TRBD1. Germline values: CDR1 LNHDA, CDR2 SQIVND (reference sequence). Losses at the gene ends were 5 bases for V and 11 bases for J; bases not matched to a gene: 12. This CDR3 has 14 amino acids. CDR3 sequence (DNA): TGTGCCAGTAGTTCCGGGACAGGGACTATTGAGCAGTACTTC. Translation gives CASSSGTGTIEQYF.

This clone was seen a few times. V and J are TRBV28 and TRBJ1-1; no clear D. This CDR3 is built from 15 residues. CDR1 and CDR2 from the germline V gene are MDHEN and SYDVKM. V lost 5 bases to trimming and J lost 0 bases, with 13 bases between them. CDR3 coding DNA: TGTGCCAGCAGTCCAGCGGGAGAGTTGAACACTGAAGCTTTCTTT. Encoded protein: CASSPAGELNTEAFF.

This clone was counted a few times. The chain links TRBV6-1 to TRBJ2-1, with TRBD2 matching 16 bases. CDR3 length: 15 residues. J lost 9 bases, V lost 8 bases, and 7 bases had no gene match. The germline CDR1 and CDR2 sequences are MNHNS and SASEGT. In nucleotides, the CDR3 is TGTGCCAGCGGGGGACTAGCGGGAGGGCCTGTTGAGCAGTTCTTC. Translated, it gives CASGGLAGGPVEQFF.

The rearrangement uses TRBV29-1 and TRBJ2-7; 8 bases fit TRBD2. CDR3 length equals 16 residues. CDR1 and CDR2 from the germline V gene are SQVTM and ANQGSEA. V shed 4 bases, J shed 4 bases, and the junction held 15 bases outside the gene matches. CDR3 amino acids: CSVGAGASGPLYEQYF. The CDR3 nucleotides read TGCAGCGTTGGGGCGGGAGCTAGCGGGCCCCTTTACGAGCAGTACTTC.